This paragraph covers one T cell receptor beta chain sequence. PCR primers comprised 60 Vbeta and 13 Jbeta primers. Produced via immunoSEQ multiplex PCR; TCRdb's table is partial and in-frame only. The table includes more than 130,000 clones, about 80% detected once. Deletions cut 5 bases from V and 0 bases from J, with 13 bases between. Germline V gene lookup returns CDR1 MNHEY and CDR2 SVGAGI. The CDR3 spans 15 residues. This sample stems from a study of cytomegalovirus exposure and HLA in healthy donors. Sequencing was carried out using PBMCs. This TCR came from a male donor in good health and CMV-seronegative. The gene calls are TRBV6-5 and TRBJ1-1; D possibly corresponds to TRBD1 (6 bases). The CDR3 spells CASSPTDRLNTEAFF. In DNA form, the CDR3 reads TGTGCCAGCAGTCCTACAGACAGGCTGAACACTGAAGCTTTCTTT.